The rows below give T cell receptor beta chains drawn from one sample of a study of T-cell reconstitution after alpha-beta-depleted transplantation in children. TCRdb re-called the PCR reads with MiXCR, one entry per CDR3 protein. Of around 8,800 distinct CDR3 sequences in the sample, 15% to 20% are singletons; the top ten hold more than 75%. Sequenced here: PBMCs, mostly from graft donor cells, sampled 60 days after TCRalphabeta/CD19-depleted stem cell transplant. The receptors derive from a girl in the first two years of life who had a stem cell transplant for combined immunodeficiency, so the T cells may come from the graft donor. Each CDR3 is given with its conserved first and last residue.

>TRBJ1-5|14|TRBV10-3
CAIRGQGIGQPQHF
>TRBJ2-3|15|TRBV7-2
CASSVVFFRKNTQYF
>TRBJ2-1|16|TRBV20-1
CSATLAGQSSYNEQFF
>TRBJ1-2|15|TRBV6-5
CASSYGSSGSYGYTF
>TRBJ2-3|15|TRBV20-1
CSARERRGTTDTQYF
>TRBJ2-1|15|TRBV11-3
CASSKGLAGVNEQFF
>TRBJ2-3|13|TRBV20-1
CSASPGAPDTQYF
>TRBJ1-1|12|TRBV6-2/TRBV6-3
CASTRTLTEAFF
>TRBJ2-5|17|TRBV5-5
CASSFYGQGVFQETQYF
>TRBJ2-1|16|TRBV4-2
CACSPLGAGEVNEQFF
>TRBJ1-3|10|TRBV5-1
CASSGNTIYF
>TRBJ2-3|16|TRBV5-8
CASSLVAGFSTDTQYF
>TRBJ2-6|16|TRBV12-3/TRBV12-4
CASRGVQGSGANVLTF
>TRBJ2-1|13|TRBV20-1
CSAGTPSYNEQFF
>TRBJ1-5|8|TRBV15
CSNQPQHF
>TRBJ1-3|14|TRBV20-1
CSASPSSSGNTIYF
>TRBJ1-4|15|TRBV2
CASSVVSLRNEKLFF
>TRBJ2-2|12|TRBV6-5
CASTLGTGELFF
>TRBJ1-2|14|TRBV28
CASRSSAEGVGYTF
>TRBJ2-7|13|TRBV12-3/TRBV12-4
CASSFNSPYEQYF
>TRBJ2-3|15|TRBV6-2/TRBV6-3
CASNSPGGSTDTQYF
>TRBJ2-3|13|TRBV5-4
CASSLSGTDTQYF
>TRBJ1-1|13|TRBV5-5
CASSLGPGAEAFF
>TRBJ2-7|15|TRBV12-3/TRBV12-4
CASRTASGGLYEQYF
>TRBJ2-3|15|TRBV15
CATSMISASTDTQYF
>TRBJ1-3|14|TRBV7-2
CASSPDPSGNTIYF
>TRBJ2-7|17|TRBV20-1
CSARYTAGGGPHYEQYF
>TRBJ2-7|14|TRBV10-3
CAIRVTGLSYEQYF
>TRBJ1-5|15|TRBV11-1
CASSLGGYSNQPQHF
>TRBJ2-7|16|TRBV29-1
CSARTSGRARTYEQYF
>TRBJ1-1|13|TRBV5-1
CASSSHGTTEAFF
>TRBJ2-3|15|TRBV3-1
CASSTGTGFTDTQYF
>TRBJ2-7|18|TRBV10-2
CASSRGLAGAQVTYEQYF